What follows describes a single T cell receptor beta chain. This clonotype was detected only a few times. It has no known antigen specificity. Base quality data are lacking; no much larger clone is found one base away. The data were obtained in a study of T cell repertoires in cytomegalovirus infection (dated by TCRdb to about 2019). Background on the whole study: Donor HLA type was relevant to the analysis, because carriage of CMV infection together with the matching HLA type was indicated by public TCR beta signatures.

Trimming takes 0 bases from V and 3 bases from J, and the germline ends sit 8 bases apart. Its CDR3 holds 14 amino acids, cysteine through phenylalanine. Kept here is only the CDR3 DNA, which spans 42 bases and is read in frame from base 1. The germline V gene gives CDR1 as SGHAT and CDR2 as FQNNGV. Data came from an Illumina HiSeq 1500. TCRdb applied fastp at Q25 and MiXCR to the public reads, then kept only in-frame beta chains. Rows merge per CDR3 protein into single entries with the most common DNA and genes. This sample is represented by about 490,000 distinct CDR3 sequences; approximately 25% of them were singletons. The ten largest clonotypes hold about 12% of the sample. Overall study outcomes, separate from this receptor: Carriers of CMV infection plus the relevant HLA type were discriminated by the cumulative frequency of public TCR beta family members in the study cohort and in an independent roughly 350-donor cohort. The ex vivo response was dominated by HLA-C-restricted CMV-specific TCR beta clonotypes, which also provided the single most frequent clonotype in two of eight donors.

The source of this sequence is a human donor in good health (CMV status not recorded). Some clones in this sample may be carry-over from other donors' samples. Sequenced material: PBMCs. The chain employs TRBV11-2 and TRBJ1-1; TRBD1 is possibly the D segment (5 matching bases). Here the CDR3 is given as CASSLDGGDTEAFF. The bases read TGTGCCAGCAGCTTAGACGGGGGGGACACTGAAGCTTTCTTT.